This T cell receptor (beta chain) was profiled in a study of identical twins. General observations from the study: Cord blood beta clonotypes that were abundant carried fewer insertions, and memory repertoires showed no such trend. The same donors were not followed; conclusions instead depended on cross-sectional statistical analysis. Where out-of-frame alpha sequences were twin-shared, they showed excess low generation probability.

A word on this clonotype: Its target is unknown.

One entry per CDR3 protein results from TCRdb running MiXCR on the 5' RACE reads. The sample lists roughly 690,000 distinct CDR3 sequences, about 20% occurring once. Separately, the same data were catalogued under a study of T cells expressing NK-cell markers. In that study: Dominant NKG2C+ clonotype frequencies of roughly 1.0-7.5% of CD8+ T cells were measured in over five donors.

Sequenced input: PBMCs. The source of this sequence is a woman aged 18 to 35 in good health.

The CDR3 region is CASSSQLGSYQPQHF. The CDR3 nucleotides read TGTGCCAGCAGCTCACAGTTGGGGTCGTATCAGCCCCAGCATTTT. The rearrangement joins TRBV7-2 to TRBJ1-5; no definite D call. V lost 4 bases and J lost 5, with 15 bases in between. The CDR3 consists of 15 residues. Per the germline V gene, CDR1 is SGHTA and CDR2 is FQGNSA.